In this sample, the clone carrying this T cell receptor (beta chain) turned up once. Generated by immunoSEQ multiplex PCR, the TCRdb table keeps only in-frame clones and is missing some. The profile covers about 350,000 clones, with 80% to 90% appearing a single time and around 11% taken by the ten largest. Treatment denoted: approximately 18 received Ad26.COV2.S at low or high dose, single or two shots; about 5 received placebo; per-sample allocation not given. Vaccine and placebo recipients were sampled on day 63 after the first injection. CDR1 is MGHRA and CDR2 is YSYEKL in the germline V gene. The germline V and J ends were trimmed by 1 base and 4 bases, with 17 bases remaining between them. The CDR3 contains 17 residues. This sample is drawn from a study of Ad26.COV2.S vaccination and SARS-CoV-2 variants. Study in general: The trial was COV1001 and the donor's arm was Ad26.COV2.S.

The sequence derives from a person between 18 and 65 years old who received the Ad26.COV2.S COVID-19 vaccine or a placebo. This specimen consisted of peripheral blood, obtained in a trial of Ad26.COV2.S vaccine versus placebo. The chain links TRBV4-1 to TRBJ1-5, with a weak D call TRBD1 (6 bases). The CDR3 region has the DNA TGCGCCAGCAGCCAAGGGGTTAGGGGGGGCCGGAATCAGCCCCAGCATTTT. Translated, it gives CASSQGVRGGRNQPQHF.